The clone carrying this TCR beta chain came up once. This entry comes from a study of pediatric ulcerative colitis. Method: immunoSEQ multiplex PCR; TCRdb's copy keeps in-frame clones and lacks some. The profile shows about 64,000 clones, about 90% of them singletons. Germline V gene lookup returns CDR1 SQVTM and CDR2 ANQGSEA. The CDR3 has 11 amino acids. V was pared by 5 bases and J by 9 bases, with 13 bases between. V gene TRBV29-1 combines with J gene TRBJ1-1; the D gene is possibly TRBD1 (5 bases). Material: blood. The TCR was taken from a boy younger than 18 with severe ulcerative colitis. The CDR3 here is CSVSRGSKAFF. CDR3 sequence (DNA): TGCAGCGTTTCTCGGGGGTCCAAAGCTTTCTTT.